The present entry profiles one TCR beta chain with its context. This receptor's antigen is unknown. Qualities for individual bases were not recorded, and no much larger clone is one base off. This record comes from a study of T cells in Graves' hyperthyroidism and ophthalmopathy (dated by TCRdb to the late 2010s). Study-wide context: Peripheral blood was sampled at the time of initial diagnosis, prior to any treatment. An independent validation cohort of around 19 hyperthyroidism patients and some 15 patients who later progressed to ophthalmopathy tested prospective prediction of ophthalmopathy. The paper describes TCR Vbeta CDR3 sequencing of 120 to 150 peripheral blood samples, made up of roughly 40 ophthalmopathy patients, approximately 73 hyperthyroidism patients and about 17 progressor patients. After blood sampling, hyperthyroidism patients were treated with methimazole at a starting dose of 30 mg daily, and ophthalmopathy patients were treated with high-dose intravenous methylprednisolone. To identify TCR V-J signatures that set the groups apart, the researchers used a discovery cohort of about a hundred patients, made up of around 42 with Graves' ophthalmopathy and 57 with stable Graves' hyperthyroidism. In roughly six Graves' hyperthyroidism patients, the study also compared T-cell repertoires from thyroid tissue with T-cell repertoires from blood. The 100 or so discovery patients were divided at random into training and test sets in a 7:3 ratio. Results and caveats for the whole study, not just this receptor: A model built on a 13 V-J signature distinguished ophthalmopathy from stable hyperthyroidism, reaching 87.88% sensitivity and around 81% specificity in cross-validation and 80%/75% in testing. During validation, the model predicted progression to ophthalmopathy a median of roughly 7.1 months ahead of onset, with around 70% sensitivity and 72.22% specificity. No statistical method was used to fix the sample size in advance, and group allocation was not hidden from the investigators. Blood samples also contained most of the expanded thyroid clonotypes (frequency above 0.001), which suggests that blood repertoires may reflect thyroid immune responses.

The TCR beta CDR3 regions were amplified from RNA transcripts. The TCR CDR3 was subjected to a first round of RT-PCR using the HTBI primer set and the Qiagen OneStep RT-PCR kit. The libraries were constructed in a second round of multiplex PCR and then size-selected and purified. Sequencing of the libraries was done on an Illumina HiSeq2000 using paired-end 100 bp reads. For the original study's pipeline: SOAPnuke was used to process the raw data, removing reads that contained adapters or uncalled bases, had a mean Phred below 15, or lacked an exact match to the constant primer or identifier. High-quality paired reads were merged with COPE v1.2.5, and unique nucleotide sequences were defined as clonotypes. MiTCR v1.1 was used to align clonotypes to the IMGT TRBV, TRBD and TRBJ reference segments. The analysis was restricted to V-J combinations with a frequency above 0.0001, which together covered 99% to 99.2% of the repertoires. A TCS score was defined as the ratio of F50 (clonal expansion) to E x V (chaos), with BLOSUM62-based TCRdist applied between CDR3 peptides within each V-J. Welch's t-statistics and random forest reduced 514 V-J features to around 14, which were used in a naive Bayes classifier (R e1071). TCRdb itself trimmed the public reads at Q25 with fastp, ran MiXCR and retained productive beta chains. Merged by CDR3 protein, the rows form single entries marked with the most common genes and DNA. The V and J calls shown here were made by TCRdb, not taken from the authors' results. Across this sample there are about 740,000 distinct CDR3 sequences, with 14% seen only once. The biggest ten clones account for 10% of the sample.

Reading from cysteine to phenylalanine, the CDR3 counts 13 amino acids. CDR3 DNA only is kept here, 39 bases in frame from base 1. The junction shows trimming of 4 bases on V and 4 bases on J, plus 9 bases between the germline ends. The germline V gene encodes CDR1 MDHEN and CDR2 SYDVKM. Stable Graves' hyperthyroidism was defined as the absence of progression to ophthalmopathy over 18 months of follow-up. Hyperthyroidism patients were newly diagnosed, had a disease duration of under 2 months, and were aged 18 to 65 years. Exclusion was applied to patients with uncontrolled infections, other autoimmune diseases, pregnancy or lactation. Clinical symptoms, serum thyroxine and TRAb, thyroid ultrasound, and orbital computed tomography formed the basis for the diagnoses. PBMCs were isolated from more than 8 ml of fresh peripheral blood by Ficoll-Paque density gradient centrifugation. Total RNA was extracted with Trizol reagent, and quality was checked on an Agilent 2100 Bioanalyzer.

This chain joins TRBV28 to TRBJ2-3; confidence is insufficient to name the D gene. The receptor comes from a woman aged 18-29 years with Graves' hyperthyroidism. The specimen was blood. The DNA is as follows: TGTGCCAGCAGTTCCGGTATTCCAGATACGCAGTATTTT. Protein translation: CASSSGIPDTQYF.